The next 27 T cell receptor beta chains were all read from a single sample in a study of control samples from healthy donors and cancer patients. The method was immunoSEQ multiplex PCR; TCRdb's version includes in-frame clones alone and lacks a portion of them. The sample has around 110,000 clones, 88% seen once; the top ten hold about 2.5%. Sample: blood. Receptor source: a woman between 70 and 85 years old in good health.

The CDR3: CASTQGPGNDEQYF. DNA of the CDR3: TGCGCCAGCACCCAAGGACCTGGGAACGATGAGCAGTACTTC. The V and J genes are TRBV5-1 and TRBJ2-7; no firm D call. The germline gives CDR1 SGHRS, CDR2 YFSETQ. V was pared by 6 bases and J by 7 bases, with 20 bases between. CDR3 length: 14 residues.

The V call is TRBV19, the J call TRBJ1-4, with TRBD1 matching over 7 bases. V was clipped by 4 bases and J by 5 bases; unmatched bases: 7. Germline V gives CDR1 LNHDA, CDR2 SQIVND (reference sequence). This CDR3 spans 15 amino acids. CDR3 residues: CASSTAGTANEKLFF. For the CDR3, the DNA is TGTGCCAGTAGTACAGCGGGGACAGCGAATGAAAAACTGTTTTTT.

This chain connects TRBV7-9 to TRBJ1-2, with 9 nucleotides matching TRBD1. Germline assignment: CDR1 SEHNR and CDR2 FQNEAQ (reference sequence). The J segment lost 8 bases and the V segment lost 1 base, leaving 8 bases of the junction unmatched. The CDR3 sequence is 15 residues long. CDR3 region: CASSLGQDRGRGYTF. In DNA, the CDR3 is TGTGCCAGCAGCTTAGGCCAGGACAGGGGCAGGGGCTACACCTTC.

This clone was picked up a small number of times. This chain uses TRBV5-6 with TRBJ1-2, with D possibly TRBD1 on 5 matching bases. The V end lost 0 bases, the J end lost 2 bases, and 14 bases lay between the germline ends. CDR1 and CDR2 from the germline V gene are SGHDT and YYEEEE. The CDR3 is 16 residues long. CDR3 residues: CASSLEMGRVNYGYTF. The CDR3 nucleotides read TGTGCCAGCAGCTTGGAAATGGGCAGGGTAAACTATGGCTACACCTTC. The whole variable domain, remainder taken from reference TRBV5-6 and TRBJ1-2, is DAGVTQSPTHLIKTRGQQVTLRCSPKSGHDTVSWYQQALGQGPQFIFQYYEEEERQRGNFPDRFSGHQFPNYSSELNVNALLLGDSALYLCASSLEMGRVNYGYTFGSGTRLTVV.

The chain is built from TRBV19 and TRBJ1-6; TRBD1 aligns across 7 bases. V lost 1 base, J lost 6 bases, and 3 bases stayed unmatched. Germline V gives CDR1 LNHDA, CDR2 SQIVND (reference sequence). The length of the CDR3 is 15 residues. The DNA of the CDR3 is TGTGCCAGTAGTATAGGGACAGGCGCTAATTCACCCCTCCACTTT. Amino acids: CASSIGTGANSPLHF.

This chain joins TRBV6-5 and TRBJ1-2, with 7 bases matching TRBD1. The CDR3 sequence is 14 residues long. Germline lookup yields CDR1 MNHEY and CDR2 SVGAGI. Trimming removed 6 bases from V and 5 bases from J; junction bases left unmatched: 9. In DNA form, the CDR3 reads TGTGCCAGCAGACCCGGACAGGACTCTTATGGCTACACCTTC. This encodes CASRPGQDSYGYTF.

The chain employs TRBV21-1 and TRBJ2-5; TRBD2 is the table's D call and was not checked against the DNA. TRBV21-1 is annotated as a pseudogene. The CDR3 spans 17 residues. The CDR3, as DNA: TGTGCCAGCAGCCCCGACGGGGCGGCGGGGCAGCAAGAGACCCAGTACTTC. It specifies CASSPDGAAGQQETQYF.

V gene TRBV19 combines with J gene TRBJ1-2, with 8 bases identical to TRBD1. Per germline, CDR1 LNHDA and CDR2 SQIVND (reference sequence). The length of the CDR3 is 16 residues. V trimming: 4 bases; J trimming: 4 bases; junction bases outside the gene matches: 11. The CDR3 DNA sequence: TGTGCCAGTAGTACCCGGAGGACAGGGCCCGTCTATGGCTACACCTTC. This codes for CASSTRRTGPVYGYTF.

In its sample, this clone was seen once. The V call is TRBV15, the J call TRBJ1-4; D gene uncertain. CDR3 length equals 13 residues. Trimming took 5 bases from V and 1 from J, leaving 5 bases between them. Germline CDR1 and CDR2: LNHNV and YYDKDF (reference sequence). In DNA form, the CDR3 reads TGTGCCACCAGCGGAGGAACTAATGAAAAACTGTTTTTT. Its protein is CATSGGTNEKLFF. The full variable domain, rest sourced from reference TRBV15 and TRBJ1-4, is DAMVIQNPRYQVTQFGKPVTLSCSQTLNHNVMYWYQQKSSQAPKLLFHYYDKDFNNEADTPDNFQSRRPNTSFCFLDIRSPGLGDTAMYLCATSGGTNEKLFFGSGTQLSVL.

This clone has a single count. The chain combines TRBV3-1 (or the pseudogene TRBV3-2) with TRBJ2-7; TRBD2 matches at 9 bases. The CDR3 is made up of 15 amino acids. J was trimmed by 4 bases and V by 1 base; bases with no gene match: 5. Germline V gene sequence: CDR1 LGHDT, CDR2 YNNKEL (reference sequence). The CDR3 sequence is CASSQGLAGPYEQYF. CDR3 DNA sequence: TGTGCCAGCAGCCAAGGGCTAGCGGGGCCTTACGAGCAGTACTTC.

Worth noting for this clone: At one boundary the junction diverges from the germline segment, which might be a read error. The chain links TRBV6-5 to TRBJ2-7; 7 bases are shared with TRBD1. The V gene's germline CDR1 is MNHEY and CDR2 SVGAGI. This CDR3 comprises 13 residues. The CDR3 nucleotides are TGTGCCAGCAGTTACTCGTCGACAGGGAATTCTCACTTC. Its protein is CASSYSSTGNSHF.

V gene TRBV7-2 combines with J gene TRBJ2-3, with no clear D. Deletions cut 3 bases from V and 1 base from J, with 14 bases between. The germline gives CDR1 SGHTA, CDR2 FQGNSA. This CDR3 region has 16 residues. This CDR3 reads CASSFPPRAGTDTQYF. CDR3 bases: TGTGCCAGCAGCTTTCCGCCCCGGGCAGGCACAGATACGCAGTATTTT. The variable domain in full, completed from reference TRBV7-2 and TRBJ2-3, reads GAGVSQSPSNKVTEKGKDVELRCDPISGHTALYWYRQSLGQGLEFLIYFQGNSAPDKSGLPSDRFSAERTGGSVSTLTIQRTQQEDSAVYLCASSFPPRAGTDTQYFGPGTRLTVL.

This chain uses TRBV27 with TRBJ1-5, with a weak D call TRBD1 (6 bases). The germline V and J ends were trimmed by 8 bases and 0 bases, with 11 bases remaining between them. Germline V gene sequence: CDR1 MNHEY, CDR2 SMNVEV (reference sequence). The CDR3 is 14 amino acids. The CDR3, as DNA: TGTGCCAGCCGGACAGTTAATAGCAATCAGCCCCAGCATTTT. This encodes CASRTVNSNQPQHF.

The chain carries TRBV5-4 and TRBJ2-1; 8 nucleotides match TRBD2. Germline trimming cut 5 bases from V and 4 bases from J; bases unmatched to any gene: 11. This CDR3 contains 16 residues. Looked up from germline, CDR1 is SGHNT and CDR2 is YYREEE (reference sequence). The CDR3 sequence: CASRLTLSGTYNEQFF. The CDR3 DNA reads TGTGCCAGCAGATTAACCCTTAGCGGGACTTACAATGAGCAGTTCTTC.

As to this clone: An end of the junction differs from the germline gene, which may be a read error. CDR3 protein: CASSIDTQYF. CDR3 in DNA: TGTGCCAGCAGCATAGATACGCAGTATTTT. The chain links TRBV7-9 to TRBJ2-3; no clear D. The CDR3 totals 10 residues. Germline V gives CDR1 SEHNR, CDR2 FQNEAQ (reference sequence). Filled out from reference TRBV7-9 and TRBJ2-3, the complete variable domain reads DTGVSQNPRHKITKRGQNVTFRCDPISEHNRLYWYRQTLGQGPEFLTYFQNEAQLEKSRLLSDRFSAERPKGSFSTLEIQRTEQGDSAMYLCASSIDTQYFGPGTRLTVL.

This rearrangement joins TRBV4-1 to TRBJ2-7, with D perhaps assigned TRBD1 or TRBD2 (6 bases each). CDR3 size: 17 residues. The V gene lost 4 bases and the J gene lost 7 bases, with 26 bases spanning the gap. Germline V gene lookup returns CDR1 MGHRA and CDR2 YSYEKL. CDR3 sequence: CASSRIPKPGAREEQYF. The CDR3 nucleotides are TGCGCCAGCAGCCGCATCCCTAAACCGGGGGCCCGAGAGGAGCAGTACTTC.

The rearrangement links TRBV6-5 to TRBJ1-2; tentatively, D is TRBD1 (5 bases). CDR3 length: 16 residues. The V end was cut by 2 bases, the J end by 4 bases, with 17 bases between. Per the germline V gene, CDR1 is MNHEY and CDR2 is SVGAGI. CDR3 coding DNA: TGTGCCAGCAGTTACGGGGGTGGGGCCAGCCTCTATGGCTACACCTTC. It encodes CASSYGGGASLYGYTF.

The V call is TRBV6-2 or TRBV6-3, the J call TRBJ1-5; TRBD1 matches 8 bases. Germline-derived CDR1 and CDR2 are MNHEY and SVGEGT. V was pared by 5 bases and J by 4 bases, with 13 bases of the junction left unmatched. This CDR3 has 17 residues. CDR3 nucleotides: TGTGCCAGCAGTCGGGACAGGCGAACCAGTCCAAATCAGCCCCAGCATTTT. It encodes CASSRDRRTSPNQPQHF.

The chain combines TRBV6-2 or TRBV6-3 with TRBJ2-7, with TRBD2 matching over 11 bases. The CDR3 consists of 16 residues. Germline-derived CDR1 and CDR2 are MNHEY and SVGEGT. After removal of 4 bases from V and 3 bases from J, the junction contained 8 bases not matched to a gene. Written as DNA, the CDR3 is TGTGCCAGCAGTTTCCCTTTAGCGGGGGGGGACTACGAGCAGTACTTC. Encoded protein: CASSFPLAGGDYEQYF.

The chain employs TRBV5-4 and TRBJ2-7; 10 bases line up with TRBD2. The length of the CDR3 is 15 residues. Trimming took 4 bases from V and 3 from J; bases not matched to a gene: 7. Germline loops: CDR1 SGHNT, CDR2 YYREEE (reference sequence). CDR3 sequence (DNA): TGTGCCAGCAGCGACACTAGCGGGGCTTTCTACGAGCAGTACTTC. This sequence encodes CASSDTSGAFYEQYF.

The rearrangement uses TRBV19 and TRBJ2-1; 10 nucleotides align to TRBD2. J gave up 4 bases and V 6 bases, and 3 bases lay outside the gene matches. Germline assignment: CDR1 LNHDA and CDR2 SQIVND (reference sequence). This CDR3 is 14 amino acids long. The CDR3, as DNA: TGTGCCAGTAGAACTAGCGGGGTTTACAATGAGCAGTTCTTC. It is translated as CASRTSGVYNEQFF.

A word on this clone: The sample holds other DNA sequences that translate to the same CDR3. The rearrangement joins TRBV5-1 to TRBJ2-5; D remains ambiguous. With 5 bases removed from V and 0 bases from J, the gap between germline ends came to 2 bases. The CDR3 extends over 11 amino acids. Germline lookup yields CDR1 SGHRS and CDR2 YFSETQ. Here the CDR3 DNA reads TGCGCCAGCAGTTACCAAGAGACCCAGTACTTC. Its translation: CASSYQETQYF. Using reference TRBV5-1 and TRBJ2-5 for the parts outside the CDR3, the full variable domain is KAGVTQTPRYLIKTRGQQVTLSCSPISGHRSVSWYQQTPGQGLQFLFEYFSETQRNKGNFPGRFSGRQFSNSRSEMNVSTLELGDSALYLCASSYQETQYFGPGTRLLVL.

The V call is TRBV19, the J call TRBJ1-1; D remains ambiguous. The CDR3 spans 14 residues. Trimming removed 10 bases at V and 1 base at J, with 16 bases between. Germline-derived CDR1 and CDR2 are LNHDA and SQIVND (reference sequence). In DNA, the CDR3 is TGTGCCACCCTAAGCCACGCAGAGAACACTGAAGCTTTCTTT. It specifies CATLSHAENTEAFF.

The chain combines TRBV6-5 with TRBJ1-3; TRBD1 might be the D (5 bases). Trimming took off 6 bases at V and 4 bases at J, with 13 bases between the two ends. CDR1 and CDR2 from the germline V gene are MNHEY and SVGAGI. The CDR3 covers 14 residues. The CDR3 DNA is TGTGCCAGCAGGAGGGACGGCGGGGGAAACACCATATATTTT. This gives the protein CASRRDGGGNTIYF.

The chain uses TRBV6-5 and TRBJ1-6, with a tentative D call TRBD1 (6 bases). V lost 9 bases to trimming and J lost 7 bases, with 13 bases between them. In germline, CDR1 is MNHEY, CDR2 SVGAGI. The CDR3 is 13 amino acids. In nucleotides, the CDR3 is TGTGCCAGTTGGGGGCAGGGGAATTCACCCCTCCACTTT. This sequence encodes CASWGQGNSPLHF.

CDR3: CASREQTSQPQHF. The CDR3 DNA is TGTGCCAGCAGGGAACAAACTAGTCAGCCCCAGCATTTT. The J gene is TRBJ1-5, the V gene TRBV2, with D unclear. CDR1 SNHLY and CDR2 FYNNEI come from the germline V gene. With 6 bases removed from V and 6 bases from J, the gap between germline ends came to 12 bases. This CDR3 has 13 residues.

This sequence joins TRBV5-1 and TRBJ2-7, with 11 bases aligning to TRBD1. With V trimmed by 3 bases and J by 5 bases, 4 bases remained unmatched. Germline assignment: CDR1 SGHRS and CDR2 YFSETQ. The CDR3 runs to 14 residues. The CDR3 region is CASSSGTGGHEQYF. The CDR3 DNA follows: TGCGCCAGCAGCTCCGGGACAGGGGGTCACGAGCAGTACTTC.